Listed here is a single TCR beta chain. The entry originates in a study of T cell responses to AZD1222 COVID-19 vaccine. Assay used: immunoSEQ multiplex PCR; TCRdb lists only in-frame clones, some missing. The sample carries tens of thousands of clones, roughly 86% recorded once. V was trimmed by 8 bases and J by 5 bases, leaving 10 bases between them. The germline CDR1 and CDR2 sequences are SQVTM and ANQGSEA. The CDR3 consists of 11 residues. Sequencing was performed on peripheral blood, taken 28 days after the second AZD1222 dose. This sequence was found in an adult who received the AZD1222 COVID-19 vaccine. This chain connects TRBV29-1 to TRBJ2-1; possibly TRBD2 for D (6 bases). The CDR3 nucleotides read TGCAGCTCAGGGACTCACAATGAGCAGTTCTTC. Translated: CSSGTHNEQFF.